One and the same sample provided the 2 T cell receptor beta chains below, sequenced in a study of blood T cell repertoires in COVID-19. Sequenced by immunoSEQ multiplex PCR; TCRdb stores in-frame clones only, minus some. The sample contains more than 200,000 clones, around 90% of which appear only once. Sequencing was performed on PBMCs or T cells enriched from blood (not recorded which). The receptors derive from a woman in her twenties or thirties with acute COVID-19.

The chain recombines TRBV2 with TRBJ1-6, with D hard to call. Trimming removed 6 bases at V and 13 bases at J, with 19 bases between. The length of the CDR3 is 14 residues. The V gene's germline CDR1 is SNHLY and CDR2 FYNNEI. CDR3 DNA: TGTGCCAGCAGGGTAGACAATTTGAGTACCCCCCTCCACTTT. Protein product: CASRVDNLSTPLHF.

The chain employs TRBV28 and TRBJ1-6, with D perhaps TRBD1 (5 bases). Trimming took off 5 bases at V and 0 bases at J, with 14 bases between the two ends. Germline V gene sequence: CDR1 MDHEN, CDR2 SYDVKM. The CDR3 loop spans 17 amino acids. CDR3 DNA sequence: TGTGCCAGCAGTCCCTCCCGGGGGAGCTCCTATAATTCACCCCTCCACTTT. This sequence encodes CASSPSRGSSYNSPLHF. The full variable domain, with the rest looked up from reference TRBV28 and TRBJ1-6, is DVKVTQSSRYLVKRTGEKVFLECVQDMDHENMFWYRQDPGLGLRLIYFSYDVKMKEKGDIPEGYSVSREKKERFSLILESASTNQTSMYLCASSPSRGSSYNSPLHFGNGTRLTVT.